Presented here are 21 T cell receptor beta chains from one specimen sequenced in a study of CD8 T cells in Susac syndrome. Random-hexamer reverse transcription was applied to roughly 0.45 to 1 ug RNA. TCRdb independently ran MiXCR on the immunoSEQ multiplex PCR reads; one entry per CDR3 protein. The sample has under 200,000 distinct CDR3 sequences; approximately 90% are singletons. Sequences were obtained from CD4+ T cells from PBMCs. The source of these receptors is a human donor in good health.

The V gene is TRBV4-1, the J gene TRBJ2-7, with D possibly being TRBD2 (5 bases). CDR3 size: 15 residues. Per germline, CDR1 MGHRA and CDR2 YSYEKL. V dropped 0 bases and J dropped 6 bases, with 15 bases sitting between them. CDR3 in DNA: TGCGCCAGCAGCCAAGAATCGTCGGCCGGAGGCGAGCAGTACTTC. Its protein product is CASSQESSAGGEQYF.

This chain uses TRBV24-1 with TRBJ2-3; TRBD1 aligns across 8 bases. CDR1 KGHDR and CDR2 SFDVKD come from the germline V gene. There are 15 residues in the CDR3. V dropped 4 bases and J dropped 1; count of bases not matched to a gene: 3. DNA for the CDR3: TGTGCCACCAGTGACGGACAGGGCGGCACAGATACGCAGTATTTT. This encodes CATSDGQGGTDTQYF.

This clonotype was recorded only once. CDR3 region: CASSRGIDAEAFF. In nucleotides, the CDR3 is TGTGCCAGTAGTAGGGGTATCGACGCTGAAGCTTTCTTT. The rearrangement joins TRBV19 to TRBJ1-1; D unclear. Germline loops: CDR1 LNHDA, CDR2 SQIVND (reference sequence). V lost 4 bases and J 6 bases, leaving 12 bases between the germline ends. CDR3 size: 13 residues.

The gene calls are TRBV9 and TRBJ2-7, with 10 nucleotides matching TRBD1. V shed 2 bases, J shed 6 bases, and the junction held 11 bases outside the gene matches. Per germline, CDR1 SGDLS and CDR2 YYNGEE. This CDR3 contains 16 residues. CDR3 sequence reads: CASSVEGGDRGGEQYF. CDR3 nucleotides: TGTGCCAGCAGCGTCGAAGGAGGGGACAGGGGTGGCGAGCAGTACTTC.

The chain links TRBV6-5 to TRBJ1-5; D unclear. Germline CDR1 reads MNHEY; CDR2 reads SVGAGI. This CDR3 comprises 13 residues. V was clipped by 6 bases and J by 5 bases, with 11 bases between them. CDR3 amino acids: CASRAELHQPQHF. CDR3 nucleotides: TGTGCCAGCAGGGCGGAGTTGCATCAGCCCCAGCATTTT.

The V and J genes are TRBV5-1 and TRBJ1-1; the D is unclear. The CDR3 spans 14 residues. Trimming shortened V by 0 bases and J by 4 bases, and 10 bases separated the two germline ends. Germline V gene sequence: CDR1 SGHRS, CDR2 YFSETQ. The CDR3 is CASSLGARGTEAFF. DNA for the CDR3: TGCGCCAGCAGCTTGGGGGCGCGGGGCACTGAAGCTTTCTTT.

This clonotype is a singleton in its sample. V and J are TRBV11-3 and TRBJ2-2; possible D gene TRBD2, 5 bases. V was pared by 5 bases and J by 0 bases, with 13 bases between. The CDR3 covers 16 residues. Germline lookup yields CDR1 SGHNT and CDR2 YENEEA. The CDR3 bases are TGTGCCAGCAGCCCAGGAGGCAGGCCGAACACCGGGGAGCTGTTTTTT. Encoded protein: CASSPGGRPNTGELFF.

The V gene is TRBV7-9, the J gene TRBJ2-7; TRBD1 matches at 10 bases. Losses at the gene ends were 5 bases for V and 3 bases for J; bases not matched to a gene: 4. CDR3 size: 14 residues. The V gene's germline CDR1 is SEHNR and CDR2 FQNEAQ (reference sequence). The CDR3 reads CASSRGQGIYEQYF. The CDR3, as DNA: TGTGCCAGCAGCAGGGGACAGGGGATCTACGAGCAGTACTTC. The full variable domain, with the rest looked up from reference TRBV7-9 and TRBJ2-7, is DTGVSQNPRHKITKRGQNVTFRCDPISEHNRLYWYRQTLGQGPEFLTYFQNEAQLEKSRLLSDRFSAERPKGSFSTLEIQRTEQGDSAMYLCASSRGQGIYEQYFGPGTRLTVT.

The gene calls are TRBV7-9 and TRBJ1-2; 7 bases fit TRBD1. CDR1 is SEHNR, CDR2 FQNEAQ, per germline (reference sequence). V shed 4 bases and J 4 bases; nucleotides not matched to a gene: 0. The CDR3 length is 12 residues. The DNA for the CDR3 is TGTGCCAGCAGCTGGACAGGCTATGGCTACACCTTC. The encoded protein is CASSWTGYGYTF.

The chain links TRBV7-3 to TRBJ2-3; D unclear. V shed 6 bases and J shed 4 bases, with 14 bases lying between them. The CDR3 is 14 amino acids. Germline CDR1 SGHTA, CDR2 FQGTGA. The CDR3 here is CASRASATSDTQYF. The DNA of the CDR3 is TGTGCCAGCAGGGCCAGCGCAACATCAGATACGCAGTATTTT.

The CDR3 sequence is CASSASLEQYF. CDR3 nucleotides: TGTGCCAGCAGTGCTAGCCTCGAGCAGTACTTC. The genes are TRBV7-2 and TRBJ2-7, with TRBD2 as a possible D gene (5 bases). The germline gives CDR1 SGHTA, CDR2 FQGNSA. The V end was cut by 6 bases, the J end by 6 bases, with 9 bases between. This CDR3 is built from 11 residues.

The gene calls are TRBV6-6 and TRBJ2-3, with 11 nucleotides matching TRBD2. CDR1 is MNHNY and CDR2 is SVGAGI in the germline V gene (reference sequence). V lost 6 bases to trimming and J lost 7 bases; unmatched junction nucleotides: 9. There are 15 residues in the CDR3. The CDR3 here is CASRLAGGPQNTQYF. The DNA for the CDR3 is TGTGCCAGCAGGCTAGCGGGGGGACCTCAAAATACGCAGTATTTT.

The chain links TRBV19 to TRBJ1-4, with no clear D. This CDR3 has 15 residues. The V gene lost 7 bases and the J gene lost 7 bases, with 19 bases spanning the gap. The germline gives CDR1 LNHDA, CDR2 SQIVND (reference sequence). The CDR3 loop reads CASTTDGWPSEKLFF. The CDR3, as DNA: TGTGCCAGTACCACGGACGGGTGGCCCAGTGAAAAACTGTTTTTT. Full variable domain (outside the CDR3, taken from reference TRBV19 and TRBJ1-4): DGGITQSPKYLFRKEGQNVTLSCEQNLNHDAMYWYRQDPGQGLRLIYYSQIVNDFQKGDIAEGYSVSREKKESFPLTVTSAQKNPTAFYLCASTTDGWPSEKLFFGSGTQLSVL.

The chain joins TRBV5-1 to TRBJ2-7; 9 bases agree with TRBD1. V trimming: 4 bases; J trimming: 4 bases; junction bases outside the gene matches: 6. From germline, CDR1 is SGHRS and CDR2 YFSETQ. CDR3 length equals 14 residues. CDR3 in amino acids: CASSVGQGGYEQYF. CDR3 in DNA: TGCGCCAGCAGCGTGGGACAGGGTGGATACGAGCAGTACTTC.

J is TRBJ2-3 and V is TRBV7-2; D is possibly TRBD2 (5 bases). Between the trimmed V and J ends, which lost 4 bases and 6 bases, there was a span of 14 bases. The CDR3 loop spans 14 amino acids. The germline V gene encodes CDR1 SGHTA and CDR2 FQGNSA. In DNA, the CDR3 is TGTGCCAGCAGCTCCTATCGGGGTTGGGATACGCAGTATTTT. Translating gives CASSSYRGWDTQYF.

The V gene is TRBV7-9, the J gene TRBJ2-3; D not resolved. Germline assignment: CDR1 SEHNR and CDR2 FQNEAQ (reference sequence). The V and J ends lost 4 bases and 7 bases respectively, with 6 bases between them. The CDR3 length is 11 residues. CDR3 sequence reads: CASSSANTQYF. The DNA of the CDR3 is TGTGCCAGCAGCTCCGCGAATACGCAGTATTTT. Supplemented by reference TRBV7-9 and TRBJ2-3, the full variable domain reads DTGVSQNPRHKITKRGQNVTFRCDPISEHNRLYWYRQTLGQGPEFLTYFQNEAQLEKSRLLSDRFSAERPKGSFSTLEIQRTEQGDSAMYLCASSSANTQYFGPGTRLTVL.

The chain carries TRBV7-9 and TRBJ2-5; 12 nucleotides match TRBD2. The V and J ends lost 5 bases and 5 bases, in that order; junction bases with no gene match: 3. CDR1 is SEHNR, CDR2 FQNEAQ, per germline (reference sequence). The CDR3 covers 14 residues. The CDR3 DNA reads TGTGCCAGCAGCCCCGGACTAGCGGGGGAGACCCAGTACTTC. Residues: CASSPGLAGETQYF. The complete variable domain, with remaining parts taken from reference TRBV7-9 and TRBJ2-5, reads DTGVSQNPRHKITKRGQNVTFRCDPISEHNRLYWYRQTLGQGPEFLTYFQNEAQLEKSRLLSDRFSAERPKGSFSTLEIQRTEQGDSAMYLCASSPGLAGETQYFGPGTRLLVL.

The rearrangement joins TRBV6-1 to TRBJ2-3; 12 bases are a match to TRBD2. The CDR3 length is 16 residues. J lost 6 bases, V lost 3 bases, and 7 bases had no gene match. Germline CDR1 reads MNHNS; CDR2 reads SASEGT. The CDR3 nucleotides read TGTGCCAGCAGTGACACGACTAGCGGGAGATGGGATACGCAGTATTTT. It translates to CASSDTTSGRWDTQYF.

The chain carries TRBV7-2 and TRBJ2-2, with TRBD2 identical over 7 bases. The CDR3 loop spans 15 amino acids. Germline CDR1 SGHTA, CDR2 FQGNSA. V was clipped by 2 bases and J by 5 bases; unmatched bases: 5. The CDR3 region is CASSLFASGTGELFF. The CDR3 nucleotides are TGTGCCAGCAGCTTATTCGCTAGCGGTACCGGGGAGCTGTTTTTT.

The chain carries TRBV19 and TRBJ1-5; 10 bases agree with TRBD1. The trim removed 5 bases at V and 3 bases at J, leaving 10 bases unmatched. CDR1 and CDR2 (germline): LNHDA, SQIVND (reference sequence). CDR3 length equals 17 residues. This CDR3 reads CASSLGTGEFDNQPQHF. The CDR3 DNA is TGTGCCAGTAGTCTGGGGACAGGGGAGTTTGACAATCAGCCCCAGCATTTT. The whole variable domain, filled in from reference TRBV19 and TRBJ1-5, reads DGGITQSPKYLFRKEGQNVTLSCEQNLNHDAMYWYRQDPGQGLRLIYYSQIVNDFQKGDIAEGYSVSREKKESFPLTVTSAQKNPTAFYLCASSLGTGEFDNQPQHFGDGTRLSIL.

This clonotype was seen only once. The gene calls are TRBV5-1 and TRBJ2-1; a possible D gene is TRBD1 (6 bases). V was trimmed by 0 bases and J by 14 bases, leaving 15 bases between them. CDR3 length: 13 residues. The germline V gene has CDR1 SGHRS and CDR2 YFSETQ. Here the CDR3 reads CASSLDAQGMEFF. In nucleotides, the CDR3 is TGCGCCAGCAGCTTGGACGCCCAGGGGATGGAGTTCTTC.